This TCR beta chain was retrieved from a study of cytomegalovirus exposure and HLA in healthy donors. Points from the study as a whole: A missense DCLRE1C variant was associated with V- and J-gene trimming of TCR beta chains in a later analysis, and an independent cohort replicated the association.

Points on this clone: Its antigen remains unknown.

The germline V gene has CDR1 SGHRS and CDR2 YFSETQ. Trimming took 2 bases from V and 6 from J, leaving 14 bases between them. The CDR3 has 14 residues. It was with 60 Vbeta and 13 Jbeta primers that the PCR ran. Profiled with immunoSEQ multiplex PCR; TCRdb holds only in-frame clones, not every one. Of 190,000 or so clones listed, roughly four fifths were seen once; the top ten hold more than 1.5%. This TCR was recovered from a man aged 50 to 60 in good health and CMV-seronegative. Source material: PBMCs. V gene TRBV5-1 combines with J gene TRBJ1-2; TRBD1 is a possible D gene (5 bases). The CDR3 nucleotides are TGCGCCAGCAGCTTCGGGGGTATGACCGATGGCTACACCTTC. Protein product: CASSFGGMTDGYTF.